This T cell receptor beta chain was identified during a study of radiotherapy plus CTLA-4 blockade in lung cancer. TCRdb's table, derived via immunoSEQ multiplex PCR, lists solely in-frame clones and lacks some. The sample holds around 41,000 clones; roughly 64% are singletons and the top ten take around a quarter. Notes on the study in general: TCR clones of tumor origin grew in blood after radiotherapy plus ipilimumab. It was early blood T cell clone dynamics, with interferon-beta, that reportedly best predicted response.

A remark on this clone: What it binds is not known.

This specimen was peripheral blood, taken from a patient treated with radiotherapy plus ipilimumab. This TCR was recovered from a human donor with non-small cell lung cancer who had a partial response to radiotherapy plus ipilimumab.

CDR3 in DNA: TGTGCCAGCAGTCGACTTGACAGGTCCGACTATGGCTACACCTTC. Encoded protein: CASSRLDRSDYGYTF. The chain is built from TRBV6-1 and TRBJ1-2; D may be TRBD1 (6 bases). The ends were cut back, 5 bases at V and 3 bases at J, with 16 bases in the middle. Looked up from germline, CDR1 is MNHNS and CDR2 is SASEGT. The CDR3 has 15 amino acids.